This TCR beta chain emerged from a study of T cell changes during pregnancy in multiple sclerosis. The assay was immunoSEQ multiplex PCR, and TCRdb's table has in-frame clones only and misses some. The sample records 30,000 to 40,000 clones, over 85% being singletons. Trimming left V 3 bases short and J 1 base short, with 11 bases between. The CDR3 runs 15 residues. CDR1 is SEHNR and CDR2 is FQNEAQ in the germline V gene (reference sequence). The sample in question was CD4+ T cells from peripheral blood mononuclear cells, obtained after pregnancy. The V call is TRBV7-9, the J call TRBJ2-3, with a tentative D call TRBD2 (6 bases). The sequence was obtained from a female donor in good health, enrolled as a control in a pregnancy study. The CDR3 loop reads CASSLGGTGTDTQYF. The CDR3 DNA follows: TGTGCCAGCAGCTTGGGGGGTACGGGCACAGATACGCAGTATTTT. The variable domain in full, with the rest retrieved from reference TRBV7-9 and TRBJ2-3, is DTGVSQNPRHKITKRGQNVTFRCDPISEHNRLYWYRQTLGQGPEFLTYFQNEAQLEKSRLLSDRFSAERPKGSFSTLEIQRTEQGDSAMYLCASSLGGTGTDTQYFGPGTRLTVL.